The 17 T cell receptor beta chains below were found in one sample sequenced in a study of siplizumab effects on memory and regulatory T cells. Data came from immunoSEQ multiplex PCR; TCRdb stores just in-frame clones and leaves some out. The sample holds about 120,000 clones, around 94% seen once. What was sequenced was non-Treg CD4+ T cells sorted from blood. These TCRs come from a human donor in good health.

J is TRBJ2-3 and V is TRBV6-5; 10 bases are a match to TRBD2. The V gene's germline CDR1 is MNHEY and CDR2 SVGAGI. The trim removed 6 bases at V and 4 bases at J, leaving 4 bases unmatched. This CDR3 region has 14 residues. CDR3 sequence (DNA): TGTGCCAGCAGGCTCGGACTAGCGGCAGATACGCAGTATTTT. It specifies CASRLGLAADTQYF.

The V and J genes are TRBV7-9 and TRBJ2-7; D gene uncertain. Germline V gene sequence: CDR1 SEHNR, CDR2 FQNEAQ (reference sequence). The CDR3 sequence is 19 residues long. Trimming pared 5 bases from V and 1 base from J, leaving 27 bases between. The CDR3 DNA reads TGTGCCAGCAGCCCCAAGGGTACGTTGGGCTTACTCAGTTCCTACGAGCAGTACTTC. It encodes CASSPKGTLGLLSSYEQYF.

V and J are TRBV5-1 and TRBJ2-1; 12 nucleotides agree with TRBD2. Germline lookup yields CDR1 SGHRS and CDR2 YFSETQ. V shed 4 bases and J 5 bases; nucleotides not matched to a gene: 4. The CDR3 runs 15 residues. The CDR3 is CASSPGLAGHNEQFF. In DNA form, the CDR3 reads TGCGCCAGCAGCCCGGGACTAGCGGGCCACAATGAGCAGTTCTTC.

The V gene is TRBV4-1, the J gene TRBJ1-4; D gene unclear. The CDR3 sequence is 15 residues long. Per the germline V gene, CDR1 is MGHRA and CDR2 is YSYEKL. V was trimmed by 1 base and J by 8 bases, leaving 14 bases between them. CDR3 sequence reads: CASSQASVQREKLFF. CDR3 bases: TGCGCCAGCAGCCAAGCCTCGGTGCAGCGGGAAAAACTGTTTTTT.

Regarding this clone: Distinct nucleotide sequences in the sample also encode this CDR3. CDR3 bases: TGCGCCAGCAGCTTGGACGGTTCTTCCGGAAACACCATATATTTT. Protein product: CASSLDGSSGNTIYF. This chain uses TRBV5-1 with TRBJ1-3, with D unclear. This CDR3 has 15 amino acids. V gave up 0 bases and J gave up 4 bases, with 11 bases separating them. CDR1 and CDR2 (germline): SGHRS, YFSETQ.

This chain uses TRBV28 with TRBJ1-4; D gene unclear. V was trimmed by 5 bases and J by 2 bases, leaving 15 bases between them. The CDR3 consists of 16 residues. From germline, CDR1 is MDHEN and CDR2 SYDVKM. DNA of the CDR3: TGTGCCAGCAGTACTGGACCTAGAGGGACTAATGAAAAACTGTTTTTT. Its protein is CASSTGPRGTNEKLFF.

This chain links TRBV5-4 with TRBJ2-1; 12 nucleotides agree with TRBD2. CDR1 and CDR2 (germline): SGHNT, YYREEE (reference sequence). J gave up 9 bases and V 0 bases, and 1 base lay outside the gene matches. This CDR3 contains 14 residues. In DNA, the CDR3 is TGTGCCAGCAGCTTGGCACTAGCGGGAGGTGAGCAGTTCTTC. Its translation: CASSLALAGGEQFF.

This chain uses TRBV5-1 with TRBJ1-1; 7 nucleotides line up with TRBD1. This CDR3 spans 14 amino acids. Germline CDR1 and CDR2: SGHRS and YFSETQ. J was trimmed by 5 bases and V by 4 bases; bases with no gene match: 8. The CDR3 spells CASSNQGVGTEAFF. The CDR3 nucleotides are TGCGCCAGCAGCAACCAGGGGGTAGGGACTGAAGCTTTCTTT. Variable domain in full (rest from reference TRBV5-1 and TRBJ1-1): KAGVTQTPRYLIKTRGQQVTLSCSPISGHRSVSWYQQTPGQGLQFLFEYFSETQRNKGNFPGRFSGRQFSNSRSEMNVSTLELGDSALYLCASSNQGVGTEAFFGQGTRLTVV.

The gene calls are TRBV11-2 and TRBJ1-4; no clear D. V lost 0 bases and J lost 0, with 11 bases in between. The CDR3 spans 17 residues. CDR1 is SGHAT and CDR2 is FQNNGV in the germline V gene. The CDR3 region is CASSLDRQAATNEKLFF. CDR3 sequence (DNA): TGTGCCAGCAGCTTAGATCGGCAGGCTGCAACTAATGAAAAACTGTTTTTT.

The rearrangement uses TRBV5-8 and TRBJ2-6; D may match TRBD1 or TRBD2 (5 bases each). Germline V gene data show CDR1 as SGHTS and CDR2 as YDEGEE. The CDR3 length is 16 residues. V dropped 3 bases and J dropped 0 bases, with 10 bases sitting between them. The CDR3 here is CASSWGRGSGANVLTF. The DNA of the CDR3 is TGTGCCAGCAGCTGGGGCCGGGGCTCTGGGGCCAACGTCCTGACTTTC.

The chain has TRBV15 and TRBJ2-3; the D is unclear. V dropped 0 bases and J dropped 4 bases, with 8 bases sitting between them. This CDR3 region has 14 residues. In germline, CDR1 is LNHNV, CDR2 YYDKDF (reference sequence). CDR3 loop: CATSRDQGPDTQYF. The CDR3 nucleotides read TGTGCCACCAGCAGAGATCAAGGCCCAGATACGCAGTATTTT.

In regard to this clone: Other DNA variants within this sample encode the same CDR3. The chain is built from TRBV5-1 and TRBJ1-2; TRBD1 matches at 8 bases. Germline CDR1 is SGHRS and CDR2 is YFSETQ. This CDR3 is built from 16 residues. J was trimmed by 1 base and V by 0 bases; bases with no gene match: 5. The CDR3, as DNA: TGCGCCAGCAGCTTGGCCTCGACAGGGGTTAACTATGGCTACACCTTC. Translation: CASSLASTGVNYGYTF.

The rearrangement links TRBV6-6 to TRBJ2-7; D call uncertain. This CDR3 contains 12 residues. Trimming pared 4 bases from V and 7 bases from J, leaving 11 bases between. Germline V CDR1 and CDR2: MNHNY, SVGAGI (reference sequence). The CDR3 reads CASSSLPTEQYF. Here the CDR3 DNA reads TGTGCCAGCAGTTCGCTTCCGACGGAGCAGTACTTC.

CDR3 nucleotide sequence: TGCGCCAGCAGCCCAGAAGGACTGTCTTCCGTCCGGTTCTTC. It specifies CASSPEGLSSVRFF. The chain carries TRBV4-1 and TRBJ2-1; tentative D call: TRBD2 (5 bases). Germline lookup yields CDR1 MGHRA and CDR2 YSYEKL. The CDR3 is 14 amino acids. Deletions cut 4 bases from V and 15 bases from J, with 22 bases between.

The V call is TRBV5-6, the J call TRBJ1-4; D is undetermined. From germline, CDR1 is SGHDT and CDR2 YYEEEE. The germline V and J ends were trimmed by 5 bases and 0 bases, with 8 bases remaining between them. CDR3 size: 14 residues. The CDR3 sequence is CASSPEATNEKLFF. The CDR3 DNA is TGTGCCAGCAGTCCGGAAGCAACTAATGAAAAACTGTTTTTT.

V and J are TRBV19 and TRBJ2-1, with TRBD2 identical over 9 bases. CDR1 is LNHDA, CDR2 SQIVND, per germline (reference sequence). Trimming took 3 bases from V and 9 from J; bases not matched to a gene: 9. There are 15 residues in the CDR3. CDR3 amino acids: CASSIPSGTGGEQFF. In nucleotides, the CDR3 is TGTGCCAGTAGTATCCCTAGCGGGACGGGGGGTGAGCAGTTCTTC.

This chain joins TRBV28 and TRBJ2-7, with TRBD1 matching 12 bases. Germline trimming cut 2 bases from V and 7 bases from J; bases unmatched to any gene: 6. The CDR3 loop spans 15 amino acids. Germline CDR1 MDHEN, CDR2 SYDVKM. CDR3 in amino acids: CASSLGGQGAEEQYF. The CDR3 nucleotides read TGTGCCAGCAGTTTAGGGGGACAGGGGGCGGAAGAGCAGTACTTC.